This T cell receptor (beta chain) was recorded in a study of T cell responses to AZD1222 COVID-19 vaccine. This clone was picked up a small number of times. Antigen: not known. Measured with immunoSEQ multiplex PCR; TCRdb has only the in-frame clones, and not every one. This sample has 100,000 or so clones, with 80% to 85% found just once. The CDR3 runs 19 residues. The V and J ends lost 5 bases and 1 base, in that order; junction bases with no gene match: 16. The germline gives CDR1 SGHAT, CDR2 FQNNGV. Findings of the study overall: At study baseline, merely six AZD1222 recipients were seropositive. Vaccine-associated CD4 TCRs ranged over spike, dominating at 160-218 and 743-854.

The sequence was obtained from an adult in good health. The V and J genes are TRBV11-2 and TRBJ2-3; 9 nucleotides line up with TRBD1. Sequenced here: peripheral blood, sampled on day 0 of AZD1222 vaccination. CDR3 loop: CASSTPGTGQFVGTDTQYF. The CDR3 DNA is TGTGCCAGCAGCACACCCGGGACAGGGCAATTCGTCGGCACAGATACGCAGTATTTT.